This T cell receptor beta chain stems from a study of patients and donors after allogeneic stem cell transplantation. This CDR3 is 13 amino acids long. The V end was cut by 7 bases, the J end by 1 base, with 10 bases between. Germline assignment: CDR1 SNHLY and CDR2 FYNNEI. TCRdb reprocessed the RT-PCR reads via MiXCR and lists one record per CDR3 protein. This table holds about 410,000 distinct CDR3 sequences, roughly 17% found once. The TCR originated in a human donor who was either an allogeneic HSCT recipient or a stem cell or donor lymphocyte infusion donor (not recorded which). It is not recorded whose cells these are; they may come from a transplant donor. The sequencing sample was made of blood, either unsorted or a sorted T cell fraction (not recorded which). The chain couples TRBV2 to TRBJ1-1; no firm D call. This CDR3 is CASTASENTEAFF. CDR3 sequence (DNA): TGTGCCAGCACCGCGTCCGAGAACACTGAAGCTTTCTTT.